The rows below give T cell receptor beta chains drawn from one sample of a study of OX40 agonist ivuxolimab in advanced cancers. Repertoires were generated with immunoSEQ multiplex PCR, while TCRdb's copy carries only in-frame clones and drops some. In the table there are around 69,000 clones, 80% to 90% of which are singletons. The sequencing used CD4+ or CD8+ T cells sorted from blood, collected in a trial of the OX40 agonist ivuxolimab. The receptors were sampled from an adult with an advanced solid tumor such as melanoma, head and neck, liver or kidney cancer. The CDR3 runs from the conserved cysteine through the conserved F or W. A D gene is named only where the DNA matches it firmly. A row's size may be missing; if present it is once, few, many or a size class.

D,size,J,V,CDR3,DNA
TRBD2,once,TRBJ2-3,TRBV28,CASSDSGSPDTQYF,TGTGCCAGCAGTGATAGCGGGAGTCCAGATACGCAGTATTTT
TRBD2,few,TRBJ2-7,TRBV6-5,CASSYRASGYYEQYF,TGTGCCAGCAGTTACCGGGCTAGCGGGTACTACGAGCAGTACTTC
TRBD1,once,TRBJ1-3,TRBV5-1,CASSLSGTGYRGNTIYF,TGCGCCAGCAGCCTTTCCGGGACAGGGTACCGTGGAAACACCATATATTTT
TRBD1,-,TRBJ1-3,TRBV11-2,CASSPQTGAGNTIYF,TGTGCCAGCAGCCCCCAGACAGGGGCGGGAAACACCATATATTTT
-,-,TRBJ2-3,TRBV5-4,CASSPWQGSTDTQYF,TGTGCCAGCAGCCCGTGGCAGGGTAGCACAGATACGCAGTATTTT
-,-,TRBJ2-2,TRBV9,CASSGGGLGTGELFF,TGTGCCAGCAGCGGTGGGGGGCTGGGTACCGGGGAGCTGTTTTTT
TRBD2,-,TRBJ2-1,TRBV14,CASSQDLASGRRIYNEQFF,TGTGCCAGCAGCCAAGATCTTGCTAGCGGGAGGCGAATCTACAATGAGCAGTTCTTC
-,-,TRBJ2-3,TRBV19,CASSMILITDTQYF,TGTGCCAGTAGTATGATATTAATCACAGATACGCAGTATTTT
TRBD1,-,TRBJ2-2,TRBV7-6,CASSALTGWTGELFF,TGTGCCAGCAGCGCCCTGACAGGGTGGACCGGGGAGCTGTTTTTT
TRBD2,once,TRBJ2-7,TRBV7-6,CASSAGTSGVYEQYF,TGTGCCAGCAGCGCCGGGACTAGCGGGGTCTACGAGCAGTACTTC
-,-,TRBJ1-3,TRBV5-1,CASSLGGGPGNTIYF,TGCGCCAGCAGCTTGGGCGGGGGGCCTGGAAACACCATATATTTT
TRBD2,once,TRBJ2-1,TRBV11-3,CASSGRAGTSGSNEQFF,TGTGCCAGCAGCGGACGAGCCGGGACTAGCGGGAGTAATGAGCAGTTCTTC
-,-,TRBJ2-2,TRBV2,CATGGGADGELFF,TGTGCCACCGGTGGGGGGGCGGACGGGGAGCTGTTTTTT
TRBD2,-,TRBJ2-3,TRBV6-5,CASSGTSGITQYF,TGTGCCAGCAGTGGGACTAGCGGGATTACGCAGTATTTT
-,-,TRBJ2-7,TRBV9,CASSVGKDISYEQYF,TGTGCCAGCAGCGTAGGTAAAGATATCTCCTACGAGCAGTACTTC
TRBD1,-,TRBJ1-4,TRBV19,CASRSQGAGNEKLFF,TGTGCCAGTAGATCACAGGGGGCTGGTAATGAAAAACTGTTTTTT
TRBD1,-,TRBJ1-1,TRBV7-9,CASSPSQGATEAFF,TGTGCCAGCAGCCCCAGCCAGGGGGCCACTGAAGCTTTCTTT
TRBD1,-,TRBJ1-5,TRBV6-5,CASRGQGAVQPQHF,TGTGCCAGCAGGGGACAGGGGGCGGTTCAGCCCCAGCATTTT
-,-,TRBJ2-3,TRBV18,CASSPPPGTHITDTQYF,TGTGCCAGCTCACCTCCCCCCGGGACACATATCACAGATACGCAGTATTTT
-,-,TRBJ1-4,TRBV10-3,CAISEARQINEKLFF,TGTGCCATCAGTGAGGCGCGGCAGATCAATGAAAAACTGTTTTTT
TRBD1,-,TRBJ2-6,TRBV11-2,CASSPKQGGSSGANVLTF,TGTGCCAGCAGCCCGAAACAGGGGGGCTCCTCTGGGGCCAACGTCCTGACTTTC
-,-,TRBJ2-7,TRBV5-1,CASSLEGLGGVNEQYF,TGCGCCAGCAGCTTGGAAGGGTTGGGCGGCGTAAACGAGCAGTACTTC
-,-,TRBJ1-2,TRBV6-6,CASSTLGTTGGYTF,TGTGCCAGCAGTACACTCGGGACGACGGGTGGCTACACCTTC
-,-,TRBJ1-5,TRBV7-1,CASSFNSNQPQHF,TGTGCCAGCAGCTTCAATAGCAATCAGCCCCAGCATTTT
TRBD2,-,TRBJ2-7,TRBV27,CASRAAGERDEQYF,TGTGCCAGCAGGGCTGCGGGAGAGAGAGACGAGCAGTACTTC
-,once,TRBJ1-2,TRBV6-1,CASSEAQREGYTF,TGTGCCAGCAGTGAAGCGCAGAGGGAAGGCTACACCTTC
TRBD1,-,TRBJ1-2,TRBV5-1,CASSFQGADYGYTF,TGCGCCAGCAGCTTCCAGGGGGCTGACTATGGCTACACCTTC
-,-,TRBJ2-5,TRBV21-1,CASSKLAWGTGRLETQYF,TGTGCCAGCAGCAAATTGGCGTGGGGGACAGGGAGGCTAGAGACCCAGTACTTC
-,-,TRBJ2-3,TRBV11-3,CTSSTGLTDTQYF,TGTACCAGCAGCACGGGTCTCACAGATACGCAGTATTTT